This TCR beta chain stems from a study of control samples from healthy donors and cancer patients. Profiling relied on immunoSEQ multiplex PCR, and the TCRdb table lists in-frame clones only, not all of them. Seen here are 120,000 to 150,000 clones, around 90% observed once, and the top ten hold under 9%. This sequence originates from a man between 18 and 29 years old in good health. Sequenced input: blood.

The CDR3 DNA reads as TGCGCCAGCAGCCAAGATGTAGCGGGGAGCACAGATACGCAGTATTTT. Its protein is CASSQDVAGSTDTQYF. The V call is TRBV4-3, the J call TRBJ2-3; 8 bases align to TRBD2. The CDR3 runs 16 residues. The ends lost 0 bases at V and 0 bases at J; junction bases unmatched: 2. CDR1 is LGHNA and CDR2 is YSLEER in the germline V gene.